The 2 T cell receptor beta chains presented below share a single source sample, sequenced in a study of shared clonotypes between healthy human individuals. The data were produced by immunoSEQ multiplex PCR, yet TCRdb's version contains in-frame clones alone and is incomplete. The sample carries hundreds of thousands of clones, 70% to 80% recorded once. Source material: PBMCs. These receptors originate from a woman aged 40 to 55 in good health. Some clones in this sample may be carry-over from other donors' samples.

In DNA form, the CDR3 reads TGCAGTGCTTCTCTGTTCGGTGAGCAGTTCTTC. Protein: CSASLFGEQFF. This chain links TRBV20-1 with TRBJ2-1; D is unclear. There are 11 residues in the CDR3. Between the trimmed V and J ends, which lost 5 bases and 9 bases, there was a span of 11 bases. CDR1 and CDR2 (germline): DFQATT, SNEGSKA (reference sequence).

This clone has a single count. This chain links TRBV5-4 with TRBJ1-5, with D possibly matching TRBD1 (5 bases). This CDR3 is built from 15 residues. Trimming pared 0 bases from V and 1 base from J, leaving 8 bases between. The germline V gene encodes CDR1 SGHNT and CDR2 YYREEE (reference sequence). The CDR3 DNA reads as TGTGCCAGCAGCTTGGGAGGGGTAAGCAATCAGCCCCAGCATTTT. Amino acid sequence: CASSLGGVSNQPQHF.